Detailed here is one T cell receptor beta chain. The antigen remains undetermined. The table came from immunoSEQ multiplex PCR; TCRdb's copy has only in-frame clones and leaves some out. The data show some 210,000 clones, with around 87% seen just once and more than 1.5% held by the top ten. The CDR3 contains 15 residues. Per the germline V gene, CDR1 is SQVTM and CDR2 is ANQGSEA. V was clipped by 3 bases and J by 0 bases; unmatched bases: 8. These data come from a study of cytomegalovirus exposure and HLA in healthy donors. The overall study: According to later analysis, the same platform produced the roughly 120 validation and some 680 first-cohort repertoires.

Notes on the study in general: The classifier reportedly diagnosed cytomegalovirus status with high specificity and sensitivity.

The genes are TRBV29-1 and TRBJ2-7; TRBD1 agrees at 7 bases. The clonotype was recovered from a woman aged 18-29 years in good health and CMV-seropositive. The source material was PBMCs. CDR3 in DNA: TGCAGCGTTGAGGGGGACAGCGACCTCTCCTACGAGCAGTACTTC. Its protein product is CSVEGDSDLSYEQYF.